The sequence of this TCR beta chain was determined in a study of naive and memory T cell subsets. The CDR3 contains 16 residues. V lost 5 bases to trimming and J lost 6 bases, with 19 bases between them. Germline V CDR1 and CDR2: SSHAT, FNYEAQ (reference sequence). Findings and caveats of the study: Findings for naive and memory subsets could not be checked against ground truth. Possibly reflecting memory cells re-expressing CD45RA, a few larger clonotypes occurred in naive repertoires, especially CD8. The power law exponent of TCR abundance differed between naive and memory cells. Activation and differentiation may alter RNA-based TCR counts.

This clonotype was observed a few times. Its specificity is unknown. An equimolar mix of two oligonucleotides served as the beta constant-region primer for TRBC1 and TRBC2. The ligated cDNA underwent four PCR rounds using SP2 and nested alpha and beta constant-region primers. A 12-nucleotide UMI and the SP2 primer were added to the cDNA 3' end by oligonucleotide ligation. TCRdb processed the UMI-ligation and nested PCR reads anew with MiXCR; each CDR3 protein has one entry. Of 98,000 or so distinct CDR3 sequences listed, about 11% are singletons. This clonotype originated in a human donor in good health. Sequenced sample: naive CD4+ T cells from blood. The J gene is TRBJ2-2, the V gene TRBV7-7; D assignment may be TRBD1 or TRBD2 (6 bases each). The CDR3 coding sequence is TGTGCCAGCAGCGCGGACGAACTAGCAGGGGCCGGGGAGCTGTTTTTT. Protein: CASSADELAGAGELFF.